This TCR beta chain derives from a study of graft-versus-host responses after intestinal transplantation. Background on the study: Recipients were given multivisceral, liver-intestinal, or isolated intestinal transplants.

About this clone: No antigen is known for it.

The repertoire was sequenced with immunoSEQ multiplex PCR; TCRdb's copy has only in-frame clones and lacks some. The sample contains tens of thousands of clones, 94% of which appear only once. V was cut by 5 bases and J by 5 bases, with 10 bases left in between. Germline lookup yields CDR1 SGHAT and CDR2 FQNNGV. The CDR3 is made up of 13 amino acids. The chain joins TRBV11-2 to TRBJ2-1, with D unclear. The sample consisted of unstimulated CD4+ T cells sorted from spleen or lymph node cells, taken before transplant. This clonotype originated in a human donor who was the organ donor for an intestinal transplant. This chain's CDR3 is CASSPNANNEQFF. DNA for the CDR3: TGTGCCAGCAGCCCAAATGCAAACAATGAGCAGTTCTTC.